Listed below are T cell receptor beta chains from one sample, sequenced in a study of blood T cell repertoires in COVID-19. The protocol was immunoSEQ multiplex PCR, while the TCRdb copy is restricted to in-frame clones and leaves out a portion. The sample shows about 250,000 clones, 80% to 90% of them seen only once. Sequenced material: PBMCs or T cells enriched from blood (not recorded which). These receptors all stem from a man aged 35 to 55 who had recovered from COVID-19. Each CDR3 is given with its conserved first and last residue. The order of the fields is V gene, J gene, D gene, clone size, CDR3 DNA, CDR3 protein. D genes are given only for firm matches. The size of a clone is reported for some rows only, either as once, few or many, or as a class for expanded clones.

>TRBV5-1|TRBJ1-2|-|-
TGCGCCAGCACCACCCGGATTGCAGGGGATGGCTACACCTTC
CASTTRIAGDGYTF
>TRBV15|TRBJ1-5|-|-
TGTGCCACCAGCAGAGATGCCGGGAGCAATCAGCCCCAGCATTTT
CATSRDAGSNQPQHF
>TRBV2|TRBJ1-5|TRBD1|-
TGTGCCAGCAGTGAAGAGGGGGGGACAGGGGGCGCGTGGCAGCCCCAGCATTTT
CASSEEGGTGGAWQPQHF
>TRBV5-4|TRBJ1-4|TRBD1|-
TGTGCCAGCAGCTCGCGGGACAGGGGGAATGAAAAACTGTTTTTT
CASSSRDRGNEKLFF
>TRBV7-9|TRBJ1-2|TRBD1|few
TGTGCCAGCAGCCTAGACGGGACAGCTATGGGCTACACCTTC
CASSLDGTAMGYTF
>TRBV7-2|TRBJ1-1|-|few
TGTGCCAGCAGCTTAAGGGGTCGCACTGAAGCTTTCTTT
CASSLRGRTEAFF
>TRBV18|TRBJ1-1|-|once
TGTGCCAGCTCACAATTACAGGGGAACACTGAAGCTTTCTTT
CASSQLQGNTEAFF
>TRBV5-1|TRBJ2-7|TRBD2|-
TGCGCCAGCAGCTTGGTTGAGCGGGAGGAGGAGCAGTACTTC
CASSLVEREEEQYF
>TRBV5-6|TRBJ1-2|-|-
TGTGCCAGCACCCTATGGGGCGGTGGCTACACCTTC
CASTLWGGGYTF
>TRBV2|TRBJ2-3|TRBD1|-
TGTGCCAGCAGTGAGACGACAGGGACAGATACGCAGTATTTT
CASSETTGTDTQYF
>TRBV21-1|TRBJ1-1|-|-
TGTGCCAGCAGGGGACGGGAGGATGAAGGCCTGCCTGCATCCGGCACTGAAGCTTTCTTT
CASRGREDEGLPASGTEAFF
>TRBV28|TRBJ2-1|-|-
TGTGCCATTAGCGCGAACTACAATGAGCAGTTCTTC
CAISANYNEQFF
>TRBV28|TRBJ1-1|-|-
TGTGCCAGCAGTTTGGGGGGGACCACTGAAGCTTTCTTT
CASSLGGTTEAFF
>TRBV6-5|TRBJ1-1|-|-
TGTGCCAGCAGAAAGACAGGGAACACTGAAGCTTTCTTT
CASRKTGNTEAFF
>TRBV5-1|TRBJ2-2|TRBD1|-
TGCGCCAGCAGCTTTGGGACAGGAAACACCGGGGAGCTGTTTTTT
CASSFGTGNTGELFF
>TRBV3-1/TRBV3-2|TRBJ2-5|TRBD2|-
TGTGCCAGCAGCCAAGGGCTAGCGGGGGGGACAGAGACCCAGTACTTC
CASSQGLAGGTETQYF
>TRBV7-8|TRBJ1-2|-|-
TGTGCCAGCAGCTTAAGCGACAGCTTTAGCTATGGCTACACCTTC
CASSLSDSFSYGYTF
>TRBV6-6|TRBJ2-7|-|-
TGTGCCACCACGGTATCGACAGGTTACGAGCAGTACTTC
CATTVSTGYEQYF
>TRBV20-1|TRBJ2-1|-|-
TGCAGTGCTAGTATCGGAGGGATTGAGCAGTTCTTC
CSASIGGIEQFF
>TRBV4-1|TRBJ1-6|TRBD1|-
TGCGCCAGCAGCCAAGCTATTACAGGGGGTGCAAATTCACCCCTCCACTTT
CASSQAITGGANSPLHF